The 22 T cell receptor beta chains below all came from one sample that was sequenced in a study of T cell responses to AZD1222 COVID-19 vaccine. Here immunoSEQ multiplex PCR was the method, and the copy in TCRdb shows in-frame clones only, minus some. Here the sample spans fewer than 130,000 clones, about 85% being singletons. The specimen was peripheral blood, collected 28 days after the second AZD1222 dose. The receptor source for this set is an adult who received the AZD1222 COVID-19 vaccine.

The chain combines TRBV19 with TRBJ1-3; D perhaps matches TRBD1 (6 bases). Trimming left V 4 bases short and J 0 bases short, with 13 bases between. The CDR3 has 16 amino acids. Germline CDR1 LNHDA, CDR2 SQIVND (reference sequence). The CDR3 region is CASSSGRDTSGNTIYF. Here the CDR3 DNA reads TGTGCCAGTAGTAGTGGCAGGGACACCTCTGGAAACACCATATATTTT. Using reference TRBV19 and TRBJ1-3 for the parts outside the CDR3, the full variable domain is DGGITQSPKYLFRKEGQNVTLSCEQNLNHDAMYWYRQDPGQGLRLIYYSQIVNDFQKGDIAEGYSVSREKKESFPLTVTSAQKNPTAFYLCASSSGRDTSGNTIYFGEGSWLTVV.

V and J are TRBV6-5 and TRBJ2-2; TRBD1 is a possible D gene (6 bases). CDR1 and CDR2 from the germline V gene are MNHEY and SVGAGI. The CDR3 length is 14 residues. Between the trimmed V and J ends, which lost 3 bases and 8 bases, there was a span of 13 bases. The CDR3 DNA reads as TGTGCCAGCAGTTATAGTCCAGGGACAGGGGAGCTGTTTTTT. This encodes CASSYSPGTGELFF.

As regards this clone: One junction end disagrees with the germline gene, perhaps due to a read error. This chain joins TRBV14 and TRBJ2-5, with D uncertain. Germline CDR1 SGHDN, CDR2 FVKESK. There are 15 residues in the CDR3. CDR3 DNA: TGTGCCAGCAGTCAAGATTGGGGATATAGGGAGACCCAGTACTTC. Its translation is CASSQDWGYRETQYF.

The V and J genes are TRBV15 and TRBJ2-3; tentative D call: TRBD1 (5 bases). V lost 6 bases, J lost 0 bases, and 13 bases lay in between. Germline V gene sequence: CDR1 LNHNV, CDR2 YYDKDF (reference sequence). The CDR3 is 15 amino acids. CDR3 sequence reads: CATSLDTPSTDTQYF. The CDR3 region has the DNA TGTGCCACCAGTTTGGACACCCCTAGCACAGATACGCAGTATTTT.

The V and J genes are TRBV7-2 and TRBJ2-1, with 11 bases aligning to TRBD2. The V gene end was trimmed by 5 bases and the J gene end by 6 bases; junction bases not matched to a gene: 9. CDR3 length: 16 amino acids. Germline V gene sequence: CDR1 SGHTA, CDR2 FQGNSA. CDR3 nucleotide sequence: TGTGCCAGCAGCAGTCCAACTAGCGGGAGAGGCAATGAGCAGTTCTTC. This codes for CASSSPTSGRGNEQFF. The complete variable domain, with remaining parts taken from reference TRBV7-2 and TRBJ2-1, reads GAGVSQSPSNKVTEKGKDVELRCDPISGHTALYWYRQSLGQGLEFLIYFQGNSAPDKSGLPSDRFSAERTGGSVSTLTIQRTQQEDSAVYLCASSSPTSGRGNEQFFGPGTRLTVL.

The chain recombines TRBV11-2 with TRBJ2-1; D gene ambiguous. Trimming pared 1 base from V and 10 bases from J, leaving 11 bases between. In germline, CDR1 is SGHAT, CDR2 FQNNGV. The CDR3 loop spans 13 amino acids. CDR3 protein: CASSLALVGEQFF. CDR3 in DNA: TGTGCCAGCAGCTTAGCCTTGGTGGGGGAGCAGTTCTTC.

This clone was seen many times. The V and J genes are TRBV28 and TRBJ2-3; TRBD1 or TRBD2 may be the D gene (5 bases each). The germline V gene encodes CDR1 MDHEN and CDR2 SYDVKM. The CDR3 totals 15 residues. Deletions cut 6 bases from V and 2 bases from J, with 15 bases between. The CDR3 loop reads CASRNARGHTDTQYF. DNA of the CDR3: TGTGCCAGCAGAAACGCCCGGGGCCACACAGATACGCAGTATTTT.

The chain is built from TRBV7-7 and TRBJ2-3; 11 bases fit TRBD2. CDR1 and CDR2 (germline): SSHAT, FNYEAQ (reference sequence). CDR3 size: 16 residues. The V and J ends lost 5 bases and 9 bases, in that order; junction bases with no gene match: 13. As DNA, the CDR3 is TGTGCCAGCAGCCCCCGGTTAGCGGGAGGGGAGGAAACGCAGTATTTT. This translates into CASSPRLAGGEETQYF. The entire variable domain, with the rest obtained from reference TRBV7-7 and TRBJ2-3, is as follows: GAGVSQSPRYKVTKRGQDVTLRCDPISSHATLYWYQQALGQGPEFLTYFNYEAQPDKSGLPSDRFSAERPEGSISTLTIQRTEQRDSAMYRCASSPRLAGGEETQYFGPGTRLTVL.

The rearrangement uses TRBV7-6 and TRBJ2-7; D call uncertain. This CDR3 region has 14 residues. The V end lost 2 bases, the J end lost 5 bases, and 13 bases lay between the germline ends. The germline V gene has CDR1 SGHVS and CDR2 FNYEAQ. CDR3 nucleotides: TGTGCCAGCAGCTTAAGTTCATTGGTCGACGAGCAGTACTTC. It is translated as CASSLSSLVDEQYF.

The chain is built from TRBV10-3 and TRBJ2-7, with D possibly being TRBD1 (6 bases). This CDR3 is 13 amino acids long. The V end lost 4 bases, the J end lost 6 bases, and 13 bases lay between the germline ends. CDR1 is ENHRY, CDR2 SYGVKD, per germline. The CDR3 bases are TGTGCCATCAGTGTGAGACAGGTCGGCGAGCAGTACTTC. This encodes CAISVRQVGEQYF.

The rearrangement joins TRBV11-2 to TRBJ2-1; the D is unclear. Germline V gene data show CDR1 as SGHAT and CDR2 as FQNNGV. V was pared by 2 bases and J by 6 bases, with 11 bases between. The CDR3 has 14 amino acids. CDR3 region: CASSLIGPINEQFF. As DNA, the CDR3 is TGTGCCAGCAGCTTAATCGGCCCGATCAATGAGCAGTTCTTC.

A single count supports this clone. The rearrangement uses TRBV30 and TRBJ2-5, with D unclear. The CDR3 has 13 residues. The V and J ends lost 0 bases and 5 bases respectively, with 10 bases between them. Germline V gene lookup returns CDR1 GTSNPN and CDR2 SVGIG (reference sequence). The CDR3: CAWSVLSLETQYF. DNA of the CDR3: TGTGCCTGGAGTGTACTTAGTTTGGAGACCCAGTACTTC.

J is TRBJ2-1 and V is TRBV4-2, with D possibly TRBD2 on 6 matching bases. Between the trimmed V and J ends, which lost 1 base and 10 bases, there was a span of 26 bases. This CDR3 has 18 residues. In germline, CDR1 is LGHNA, CDR2 YNFKEQ. For the CDR3, the DNA is TGTGCCAGCAGCCAAGGAATGTCGGGAGCCGGGGCCAGCAACGAGCAGTTCTTC. Its protein product is CASSQGMSGAGASNEQFF.

The genes are TRBV6-4 and TRBJ1-1; tentative D call: TRBD1 (5 bases). The V end lost 2 bases, the J end lost 1 base, and 8 bases lay between the germline ends. CDR3 size: 14 residues. Germline-derived CDR1 and CDR2 are MRHNA and SNTAGT. The DNA of the CDR3 is TGTGCCAGCAGTGACCAGGGAGGGAACACTGAAGCTTTCTTT. Its translation is CASSDQGGNTEAFF.

The V gene is TRBV5-6, the J gene TRBJ2-3; D not certain. This CDR3 spans 15 amino acids. CDR1 SGHDT and CDR2 YYEEEE come from the germline V gene. The ends were cut back, 0 bases at V and 0 bases at J, with 8 bases in the middle. The CDR3 spells CASSLELSSTDTQYF. CDR3 DNA: TGTGCCAGCAGCTTGGAGCTTTCTAGCACAGATACGCAGTATTTT.

The chain combines TRBV9 with TRBJ2-1; 12 positions match TRBD2. Germline values: CDR1 SGDLS, CDR2 YYNGEE. With 3 bases clipped from V and 6 bases from J, the junction kept 4 bases outside the gene matches. The CDR3 contains 15 residues. The CDR3 coding sequence is TGTGCCAGCAGCGGTGCTAGCGGGAGGGCCAATGAGCAGTTCTTC. This codes for CASSGASGRANEQFF.

V is TRBV28 and J is TRBJ1-6; TRBD1 matches at 7 bases. The CDR3 has 15 amino acids. CDR1 and CDR2 (germline): MDHEN, SYDVKM. V lost 5 bases to trimming and J lost 10 bases; unmatched junction nucleotides: 11. The CDR3 region has the DNA TGTGCCAGCAGTCCCATAACAGACAGGGAATCACCCCTCCACTTT. This encodes CASSPITDRESPLHF.

The V call is TRBV6-5, the J call TRBJ1-1; D unclear. The CDR3 is 13 amino acids. Between the trimmed V and J ends, which lost 6 bases and 1 base, there was a span of 9 bases. Germline CDR1 is MNHEY and CDR2 is SVGAGI. The CDR3 DNA reads TGTGCCAGCAGGGTGTGGCGGAACACTGAAGCTTTCTTT. Translation gives CASRVWRNTEAFF.

The rearrangement links TRBV19 to TRBJ1-6, with D possibly being TRBD1 (5 bases). The CDR3 has 16 residues. The germline gives CDR1 LNHDA, CDR2 SQIVND (reference sequence). V shed 3 bases and J shed 9 bases, with 18 bases lying between them. The CDR3 sequence is CASSMGGSDIPSPLHF. The CDR3 coding sequence is TGTGCCAGTAGTATGGGCGGATCGGACATACCTTCACCCCTCCACTTT.

V is TRBV14 and J is TRBJ2-5; possible D gene TRBD1, 5 bases. The CDR3 contains 18 residues. The V end lost 0 bases, the J end lost 4 bases, and 21 bases lay between the germline ends. The germline CDR1 and CDR2 sequences are SGHDN and FVKESK. CDR3 protein: CASSQDPARNFDRETQYF. The CDR3 DNA reads as TGTGCCAGCAGCCAAGATCCCGCCAGGAATTTTGACAGAGAGACCCAGTACTTC.

J is TRBJ2-7 and V is TRBV27; possibly TRBD2 for D (6 bases). From germline, CDR1 is MNHEY and CDR2 SMNVEV (reference sequence). Trimming cost V 3 bases and J 7 bases, with 19 bases left between them. This CDR3 region has 15 residues. CDR3 nucleotides: TGTGCCAGCAGTTTTTTGCCGGGAGTGTTGAGTGAGCAGTACTTC. Its translation is CASSFLPGVLSEQYF.

V usage is TRBV27 and J usage is TRBJ2-3, with D possibly being TRBD2 (6 bases). The V and J ends lost 3 bases and 4 bases respectively, with 14 bases between them. The germline V gene has CDR1 MNHEY and CDR2 SMNVEV (reference sequence). The CDR3 contains 15 residues. In DNA form, the CDR3 reads TGTGCCAGCAGTTTTACGGGAGCTAGAGCAGATACGCAGTATTTT. Residues: CASSFTGARADTQYF.